This T cell receptor (beta chain) appears in the sequencing data of a study of identical twins. This clonotype has a handful of counts. The antigen remains unidentified. Study-level points and caveats: Alpha sequences that were out-of-frame and twin-shared showed an excess of low generation probability.

From germline, CDR1 is SGHDN and CDR2 FVKESK. V was cut by 2 bases and J by 0 bases, with 2 bases left in between. This CDR3 has 13 residues. Template switching added a universal primer site; cDNA carried unique molecular identifiers. One entry per CDR3 protein results from TCRdb running MiXCR on the 5' RACE reads. The sample records 350,000 or so distinct CDR3 sequences, 9% being singletons. The sequence came from a woman in her 50s in good health. The V call is TRBV14, the J call TRBJ1-3; D remains ambiguous. Sequenced sample: naive T cells sorted from blood. CDR3 nucleotides: TGTGCCAGCAGCCAACTCTCTGGAAACACCATATATTTT. Residues: CASSQLSGNTIYF.